This T cell receptor beta chain is from a study of molecular identifiers for immune sequencing clone quantification. The V end lost 3 bases, the J end lost 5 bases, and 11 bases lay between the germline ends. This CDR3 has 13 amino acids. The germline CDR1 and CDR2 sequences are MGHRA and YSYEKL. In this sample, this clonotype turned up many times. Its antigen remains unidentified. Study results and caveats: Clones above 20 RNA copies contained over 98% of effector molecules but under 1% of naive ones.

When naive CD8 T cells were sorted, they were gated as CD8+CD4-CCR7+CD45RA+. Preparation methods for the bulk TCR libraries were those previously described, with listed TCR primers. Via MiXCR, TCRdb re-called the PCR reads, giving one row per CDR3 protein. The sample shows hundreds of thousands of distinct CDR3 sequences, 20% to 25% of them seen only once. The receptor comes from a human donor in good health. Some libraries in this study had Jurkat cell RNA spiked in. The sequenced sample consisted of naive CD8+ T cells from blood, with Jurkat cell RNA spiked in. Subset described: FACS-sorted CD8+CD4-CCR7+CD45RA+ naive T cells. V usage is TRBV4-1 and J usage is TRBJ2-7, with D possibly matching TRBD1 (6 bases). Here the CDR3 reads CASSQENRDEQYF. The CDR3 DNA sequence: TGCGCCAGCAGCCAGGAGAACAGGGACGAGCAGTACTTC.